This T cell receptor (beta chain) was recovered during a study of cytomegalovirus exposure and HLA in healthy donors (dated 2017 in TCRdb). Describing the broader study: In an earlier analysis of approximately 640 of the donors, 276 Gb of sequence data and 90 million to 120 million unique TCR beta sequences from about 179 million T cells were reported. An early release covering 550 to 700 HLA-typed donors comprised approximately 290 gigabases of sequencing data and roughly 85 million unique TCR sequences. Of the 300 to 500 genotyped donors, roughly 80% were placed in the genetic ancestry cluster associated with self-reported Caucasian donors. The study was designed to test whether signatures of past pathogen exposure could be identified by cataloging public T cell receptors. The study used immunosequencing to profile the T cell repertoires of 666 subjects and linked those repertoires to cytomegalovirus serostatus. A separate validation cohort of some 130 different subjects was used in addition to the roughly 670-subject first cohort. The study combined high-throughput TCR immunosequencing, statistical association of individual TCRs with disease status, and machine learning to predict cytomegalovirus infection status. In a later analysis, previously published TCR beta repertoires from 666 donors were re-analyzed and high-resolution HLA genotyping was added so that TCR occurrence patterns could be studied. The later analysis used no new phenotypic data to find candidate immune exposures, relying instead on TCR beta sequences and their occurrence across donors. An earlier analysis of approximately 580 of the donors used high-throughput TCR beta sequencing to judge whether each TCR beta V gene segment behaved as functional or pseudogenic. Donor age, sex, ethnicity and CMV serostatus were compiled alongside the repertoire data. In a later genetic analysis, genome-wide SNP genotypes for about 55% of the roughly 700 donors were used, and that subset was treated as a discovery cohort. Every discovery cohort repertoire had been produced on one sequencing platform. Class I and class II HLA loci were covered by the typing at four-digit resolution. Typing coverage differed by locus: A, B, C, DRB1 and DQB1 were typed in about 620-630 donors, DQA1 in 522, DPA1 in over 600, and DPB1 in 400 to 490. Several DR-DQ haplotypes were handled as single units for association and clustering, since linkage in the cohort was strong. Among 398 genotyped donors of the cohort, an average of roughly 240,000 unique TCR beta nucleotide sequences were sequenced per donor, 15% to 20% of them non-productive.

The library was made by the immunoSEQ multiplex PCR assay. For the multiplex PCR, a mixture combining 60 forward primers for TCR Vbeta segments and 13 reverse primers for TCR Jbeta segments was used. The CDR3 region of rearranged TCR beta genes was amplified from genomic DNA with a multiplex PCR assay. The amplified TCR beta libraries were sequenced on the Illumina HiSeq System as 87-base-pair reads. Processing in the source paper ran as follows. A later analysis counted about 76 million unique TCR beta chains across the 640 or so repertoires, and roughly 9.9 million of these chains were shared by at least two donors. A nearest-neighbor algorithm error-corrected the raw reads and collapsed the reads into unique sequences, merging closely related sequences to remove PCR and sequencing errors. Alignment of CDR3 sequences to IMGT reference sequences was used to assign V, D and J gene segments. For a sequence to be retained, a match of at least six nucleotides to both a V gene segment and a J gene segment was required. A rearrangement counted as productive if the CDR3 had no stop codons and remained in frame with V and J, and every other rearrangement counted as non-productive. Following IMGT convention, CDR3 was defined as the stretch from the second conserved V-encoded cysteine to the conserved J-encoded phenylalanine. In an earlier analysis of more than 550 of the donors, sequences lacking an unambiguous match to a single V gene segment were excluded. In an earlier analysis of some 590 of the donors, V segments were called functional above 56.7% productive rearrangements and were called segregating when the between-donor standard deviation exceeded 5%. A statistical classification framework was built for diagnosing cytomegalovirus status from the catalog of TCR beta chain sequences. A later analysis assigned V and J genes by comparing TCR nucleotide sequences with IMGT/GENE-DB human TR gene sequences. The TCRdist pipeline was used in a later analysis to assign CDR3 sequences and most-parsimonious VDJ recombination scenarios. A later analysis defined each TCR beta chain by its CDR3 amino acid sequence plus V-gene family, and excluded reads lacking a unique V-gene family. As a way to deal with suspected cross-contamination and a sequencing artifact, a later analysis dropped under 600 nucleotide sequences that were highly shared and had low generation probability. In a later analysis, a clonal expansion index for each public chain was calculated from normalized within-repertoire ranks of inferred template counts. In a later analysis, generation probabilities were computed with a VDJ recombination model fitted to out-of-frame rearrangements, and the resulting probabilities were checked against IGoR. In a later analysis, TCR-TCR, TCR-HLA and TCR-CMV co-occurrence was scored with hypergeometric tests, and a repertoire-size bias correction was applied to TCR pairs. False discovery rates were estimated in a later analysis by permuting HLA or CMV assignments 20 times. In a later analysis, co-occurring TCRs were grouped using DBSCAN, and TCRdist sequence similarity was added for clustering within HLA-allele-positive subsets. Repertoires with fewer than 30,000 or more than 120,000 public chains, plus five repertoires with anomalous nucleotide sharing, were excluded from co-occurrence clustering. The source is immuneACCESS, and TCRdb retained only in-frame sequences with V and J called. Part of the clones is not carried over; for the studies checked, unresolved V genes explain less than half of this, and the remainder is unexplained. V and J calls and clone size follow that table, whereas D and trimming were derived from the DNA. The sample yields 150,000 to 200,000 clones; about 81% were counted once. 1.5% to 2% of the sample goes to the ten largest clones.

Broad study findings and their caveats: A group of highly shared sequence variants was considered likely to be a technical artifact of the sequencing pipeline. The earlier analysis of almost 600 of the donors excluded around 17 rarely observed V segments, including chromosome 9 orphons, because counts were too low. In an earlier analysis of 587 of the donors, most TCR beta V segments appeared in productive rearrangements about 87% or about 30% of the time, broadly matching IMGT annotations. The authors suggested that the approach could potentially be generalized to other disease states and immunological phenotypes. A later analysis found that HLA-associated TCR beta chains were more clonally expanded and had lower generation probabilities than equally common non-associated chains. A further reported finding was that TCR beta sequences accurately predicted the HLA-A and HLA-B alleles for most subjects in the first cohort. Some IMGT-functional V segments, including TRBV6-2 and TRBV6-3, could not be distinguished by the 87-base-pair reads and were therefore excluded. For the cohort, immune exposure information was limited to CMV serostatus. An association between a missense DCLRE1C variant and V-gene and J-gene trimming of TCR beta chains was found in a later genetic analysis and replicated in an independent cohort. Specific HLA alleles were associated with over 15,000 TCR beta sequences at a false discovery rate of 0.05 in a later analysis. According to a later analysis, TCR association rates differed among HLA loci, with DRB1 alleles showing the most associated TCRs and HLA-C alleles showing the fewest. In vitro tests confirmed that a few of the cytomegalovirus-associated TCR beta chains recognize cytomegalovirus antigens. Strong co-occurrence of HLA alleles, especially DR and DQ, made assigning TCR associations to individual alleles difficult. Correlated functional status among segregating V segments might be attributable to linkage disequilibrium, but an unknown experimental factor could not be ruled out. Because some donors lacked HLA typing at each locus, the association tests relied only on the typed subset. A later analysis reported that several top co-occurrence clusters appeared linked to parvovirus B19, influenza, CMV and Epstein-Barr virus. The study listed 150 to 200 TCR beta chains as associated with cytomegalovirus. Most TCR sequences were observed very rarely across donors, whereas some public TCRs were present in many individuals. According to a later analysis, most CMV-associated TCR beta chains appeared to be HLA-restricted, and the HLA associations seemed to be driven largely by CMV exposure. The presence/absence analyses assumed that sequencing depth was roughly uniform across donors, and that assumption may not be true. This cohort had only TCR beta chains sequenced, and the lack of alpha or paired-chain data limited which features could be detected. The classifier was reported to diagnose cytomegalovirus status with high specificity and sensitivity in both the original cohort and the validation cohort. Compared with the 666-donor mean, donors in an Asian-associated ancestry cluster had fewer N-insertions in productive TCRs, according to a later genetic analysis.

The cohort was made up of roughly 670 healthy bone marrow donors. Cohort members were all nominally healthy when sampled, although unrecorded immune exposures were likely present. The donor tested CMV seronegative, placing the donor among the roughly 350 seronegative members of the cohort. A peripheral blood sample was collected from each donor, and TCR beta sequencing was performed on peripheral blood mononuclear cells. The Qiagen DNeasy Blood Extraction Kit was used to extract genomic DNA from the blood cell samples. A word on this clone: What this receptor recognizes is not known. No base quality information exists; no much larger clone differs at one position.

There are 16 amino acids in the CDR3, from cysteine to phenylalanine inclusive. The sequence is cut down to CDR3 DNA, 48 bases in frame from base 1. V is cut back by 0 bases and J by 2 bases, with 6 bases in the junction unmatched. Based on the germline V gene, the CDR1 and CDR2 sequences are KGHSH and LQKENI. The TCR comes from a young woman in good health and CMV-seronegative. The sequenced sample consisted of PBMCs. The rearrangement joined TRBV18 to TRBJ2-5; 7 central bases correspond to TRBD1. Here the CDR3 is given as CASSPPVPGQQETQYF. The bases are TGTGCCAGCTCACCACCAGTACCGGGACAGCAAGAGACCCAGTACTTC.